Listed here are 2 T cell receptor beta chains from one sample, sequenced in a study of T cells in Graves' hyperthyroidism and ophthalmopathy. TCR beta CDR3 regions were amplified from RNA transcripts. RT-PCR in the first round (using the HTBI primer set) targeted the TCR CDR3. TCRdb re-derived calls from the multiplex PCR reads in MiXCR, one entry per CDR3 protein. Seen here are 700,000 to 950,000 distinct CDR3 sequences, roughly a third observed once, and the top ten hold around 32%. Sequenced input: blood. Source of these receptors: a woman aged 40 to 55 with Graves' hyperthyroidism.

This clonotype has ten or more counts. This rearrangement joins TRBV12-3 or TRBV12-4 to TRBJ2-7, with TRBD1 as a possible D gene (6 bases). Trimming took 6 bases from V and 2 from J, leaving 14 bases between them. The CDR3 runs 14 residues. CDR3 bases: TGTGCCAGCAGCAGGGGCGTACCGACCTACGAGCAGTACTTC. Protein sequence: CASSRGVPTYEQYF.

V gene TRBV15 combines with J gene TRBJ2-7; 9 positions match TRBD2. V gave up 4 bases and J gave up 6 bases; unmatched junction bases: 7. This CDR3 comprises 14 residues. CDR1 and CDR2 (germline): LNHNV, YYDKDF (reference sequence). In nucleotides, the CDR3 is TGTGCCACCAGCACGCAGGGCGGGAGGGGCGAGCAGTACTTC. Residues: CATSTQGGRGEQYF.